A selection of T cell receptor beta chains follows, all from one sample in a study of a mutant IDH1 vaccine in newly diagnosed glioma. Produced via immunoSEQ multiplex PCR; TCRdb's table is partial and in-frame only. This table holds roughly 86,000 clones, about 82% found once. Sample: PBMCs, taken from a glioma patient treated with radiotherapy, temozolomide or both. The receptors derive from a man aged 35 to 55 with glioma. The CDR3 runs from the conserved cysteine through the conserved F or W. The order of the fields is J gene, D gene, V gene, clone size, CDR3 DNA, CDR3 protein. A D gene is named only where the DNA matches it firmly. Size tells how often a clone was seen (once, few, many) or the class of an expanded clone, and some rows leave it out.

J: TRBJ2-1
D: TRBD2
V: TRBV18
size: many
DNA: TGTGCCAGCTCAGCTCTAGCGGGGGGGTACAATGAGCAGTTCTTC
CDR3: CASSALAGGYNEQFF

J: TRBJ1-4
D: NA
V: TRBV5-1
size: NA
DNA: TGCGCCAGCAGCCTGGGACCTACCGGCGGACTGTTTTTT
CDR3: CASSLGPTGGLFF

J: TRBJ2-2
D: NA
V: TRBV4-2
size: NA
DNA: TGTGCCAGCAGCCAAGGGGGGGTGGGCACCGGGGAGCTGTTTTTT
CDR3: CASSQGGVGTGELFF

J: TRBJ1-2
D: NA
V: TRBV10-1
size: NA
DNA: TGCGCCAGCAGTCGACAGGTAACACTTTTTTATGGCTACACCTTC
CDR3: CASSRQVTLFYGYTF

J: TRBJ2-1
D: TRBD2
V: TRBV19
size: NA
DNA: TGTGCCAGTAGTGGCCTAGCGGGGTACTACAATGAGCAGTTCTTC
CDR3: CASSGLAGYYNEQFF

J: TRBJ2-7
D: NA
V: TRBV27
size: NA
DNA: TGTGCCAGCAGTGAGGGGAGATCCAACGAGCAGTACTTC
CDR3: CASSEGRSNEQYF

J: TRBJ2-2
D: TRBD2
V: TRBV2
size: NA
DNA: TGTGCCAGCAGTGGAGCGGGAGGGCGAGACACCGGGGAGCTGTTTTTT
CDR3: CASSGAGGRDTGELFF

J: TRBJ2-7
D: NA
V: TRBV10-3
size: once
DNA: TGTGCCATCAGGAGCTCCACAGGCCCCTACGAGCAGTACTTC
CDR3: CAIRSSTGPYEQYF

J: TRBJ1-1
D: NA
V: TRBV5-1
size: NA
DNA: TGCGCCAGCAGCTTGAATCTCCAGAACACTGAAGCTTTCTTT
CDR3: CASSLNLQNTEAFF

J: TRBJ1-6
D: NA
V: TRBV27
size: NA
DNA: TGTGCCAGCAGTTTAACATATAATTCACCCCTCCACTTT
CDR3: CASSLTYNSPLHF

J: TRBJ2-7
D: NA
V: TRBV7-3
size: few
DNA: TGTGCCAGCAGCTTAGTCTATGGAAACCAGCAGTACTTC
CDR3: CASSLVYGNQQYF

J: TRBJ2-7
D: NA
V: TRBV25-1
size: NA
DNA: TGTGCCACCGCAAAAGGATTGTACGAGCAGTACTTC
CDR3: CATAKGLYEQYF

J: TRBJ1-3
D: NA
V: TRBV6-1
size: NA
DNA: TGTGCCAGCACTAGGACAGCCTCTGGAAACACCATATATTTT
CDR3: CASTRTASGNTIYF

J: TRBJ2-4
D: TRBD1
V: TRBV5-6
size: once
DNA: TGTGCCAGCAGCATCGGACAGGGGGCAGCCGTAAGGGCCAAAAACATTCAGTACTTC
CDR3: CASSIGQGAAVRAKNIQYF

J: TRBJ2-2
D: TRBD2
V: TRBV9
size: NA
DNA: TGTGCCAGCAGCGTAGCTCGGTCGGGACTATTGAACACCGGGGAGCTGTTTTTT
CDR3: CASSVARSGLLNTGELFF

J: TRBJ1-4
D: NA
V: TRBV15
size: NA
DNA: TGTGCCACCAGCAGAGTTACCGGTGCAACTAATGAAAAACTGTTTTTT
CDR3: CATSRVTGATNEKLFF

J: TRBJ2-1
D: NA
V: TRBV2
size: NA
DNA: TGTGCCAGCAGTGAAGCGCTCCGGATTGCTGAGCAGTTCTTC
CDR3: CASSEALRIAEQFF

J: TRBJ2-7
D: NA
V: TRBV11-3
size: NA
DNA: TGTGCCAGCAGCTTAAAACCGCGGCACGGGGGATCCGAGCAGTACTTC
CDR3: CASSLKPRHGGSEQYF

J: TRBJ2-5
D: TRBD2
V: TRBV7-9
size: NA
DNA: TGTGTTGAGCGGGGGGGCCTCCAAGAGACCCAGTACTTC
CDR3: CVERGGLQETQYF

J: TRBJ2-1
D: NA
V: TRBV7-9
size: once
DNA: TGTGCCAGCAGATTGGAAGGCGGCAATGAGCAGTTCTTC
CDR3: CASRLEGGNEQFF

J: TRBJ2-5
D: TRBD1
V: TRBV7-2
size: NA
DNA: TGTGCCAGCAGCATCCCCGGGACAGGGTTGGAGACCCAGTACTTC
CDR3: CASSIPGTGLETQYF

J: TRBJ2-6
D: NA
V: TRBV11-2
size: once
DNA: TGTGCCAGCAGCTCCGCTATGAGGGTAGGGGCCAACGTCCTGACTTTC
CDR3: CASSSAMRVGANVLTF

J: TRBJ2-5
D: TRBD2
V: TRBV9
size: NA
DNA: TGTGCCAGCAGCGTAGGCACTAGCGGGATGGTGGGAGAGACCCAGTACTTC
CDR3: CASSVGTSGMVGETQYF

J: TRBJ2-3
D: TRBD2
V: TRBV4-2
size: once
DNA: TGTGCCAGCAGCCAGACCGGGACTAGCGGGGGGGCCCGCACAGATACGCAGTATTTT
CDR3: CASSQTGTSGGARTDTQYF

J: TRBJ1-5
D: TRBD1
V: TRBV12-5
size: NA
DNA: TGTGCTAGTGGCCGAGGACAGGGCACGCCACAGCCCCAGCATTTT
CDR3: CASGRGQGTPQPQHF

J: TRBJ2-2
D: NA
V: TRBV6-6
size: once
DNA: TGTGCCAGCAGTTACATGCGGGCGGGAAACACCGGGGAGCTGTTTTTT
CDR3: CASSYMRAGNTGELFF

J: TRBJ1-2
D: NA
V: TRBV19
size: NA
DNA: TGTGCCAGTAGAAACAGGGATTTGCGGTATGGCTACACCTTC
CDR3: CASRNRDLRYGYTF

J: TRBJ1-1
D: TRBD1
V: TRBV28
size: NA
DNA: TGTGCCAGCAGTTTGGGACAGGGGTGGACTGAAGCTTTCTTT
CDR3: CASSLGQGWTEAFF

J: TRBJ2-4
D: NA
V: TRBV27
size: NA
DNA: TGTGCCAGCAGTTCAGGGGTAGCCAAAAACATTCAGTACTTC
CDR3: CASSSGVAKNIQYF

J: TRBJ1-2
D: TRBD1
V: TRBV5-4
size: NA
DNA: TGTGCCAGCAGCTTACAGGGGACTAACTATGGCTACACCTTC
CDR3: CASSLQGTNYGYTF

J: TRBJ2-3
D: NA
V: TRBV7-9
size: NA
DNA: TGTGCCAGCAGCCCTACAGGGATTAGCACAGATACGCAGTATTTT
CDR3: CASSPTGISTDTQYF

J: TRBJ1-1
D: NA
V: TRBV5-4
size: NA
DNA: TGTGCCAGCAGCTTGGGGGGACGGCTGAACACTGAAGCTTTCTTT
CDR3: CASSLGGRLNTEAFF

J: TRBJ2-2
D: NA
V: TRBV4-3
size: NA
DNA: TGCGCCAGCAGCCAAGACCACAGGGCCACCGGGGAGCTGTTTTTT
CDR3: CASSQDHRATGELFF

J: TRBJ2-5
D: TRBD2
V: TRBV5-1
size: NA
DNA: TGCGCCAGCAGGTGGGGGTTCGGCGGGGGAGTTGAACAAGAGACCCAGTACTTC
CDR3: CASRWGFGGGVEQETQYF

J: TRBJ1-2
D: TRBD1
V: TRBV6-1
size: once
DNA: TGTGCCAGCAGTGAGATCGGGACAGGGGGGTTTGGGTATGGCTACACCTTC
CDR3: CASSEIGTGGFGYGYTF

J: TRBJ2-1
D: NA
V: TRBV6-4
size: NA
DNA: TGTGCCAGCAGTGCTAGCTCCTACAATGAGCAGTTCTTC
CDR3: CASSASSYNEQFF

J: TRBJ1-6
D: TRBD1
V: TRBV19
size: NA
DNA: TGTGCCAGTAGTCCGACGTGGGACAGTAATTCACCCCTCCACTTT
CDR3: CASSPTWDSNSPLHF

J: TRBJ2-5
D: TRBD2
V: TRBV28
size: few
DNA: TGTGCCAGCAGTGTCGGACTAGAAGTGACCCAGTACTTC
CDR3: CASSVGLEVTQYF

J: TRBJ1-2
D: TRBD1
V: TRBV4-2
size: NA
DNA: TGTGCCAGCAGCCATCAACAGGGGGACTATGGCTACACCTTC
CDR3: CASSHQQGDYGYTF

J: TRBJ2-7
D: NA
V: TRBV20-1
size: NA
DNA: TGCAGTGCTAGCGGAGTGAGGCAGTACTTC
CDR3: CSASGVRQYF

J: TRBJ1-2
D: NA
V: TRBV4-2
size: NA
DNA: TGTGCCAGCAGCCAAGAAGGGGTGGGTTATGGCTACACCTTC
CDR3: CASSQEGVGYGYTF

J: TRBJ1-2
D: TRBD1
V: TRBV29-1
size: NA
DNA: TGCAGCGTTGTTGGGGTAACCGGGACAGGGGGATTCTATGGCTACACCTTC
CDR3: CSVVGVTGTGGFYGYTF

J: TRBJ2-2
D: NA
V: TRBV2
size: NA
DNA: TGTGCCAGCAGTCTGGGGGGGCGTACATCCGGGGAGCTGTTTTTT
CDR3: CASSLGGRTSGELFF

J: TRBJ1-5
D: TRBD1
V: TRBV4-2
size: NA
DNA: TGTGCCAGCAGCCAAGGCCGACAGGGTGTAGAGCACAATCAGCCCCAGCATTTT
CDR3: CASSQGRQGVEHNQPQHF

J: TRBJ2-3
D: NA
V: TRBV27
size: NA
DNA: TGTGCCAGCAGTTTACTCCTTGGCTCAGATACGCAGTATTTT
CDR3: CASSLLLGSDTQYF

J: TRBJ2-3
D: TRBD2
V: TRBV9
size: NA
DNA: TGTGCCAGCACTCCGGGGGGAAGCACAGATACGCAGTATTTT
CDR3: CASTPGGSTDTQYF

J: TRBJ1-1
D: TRBD1
V: TRBV6-5
size: NA
DNA: TGTGCCAGCAGTTACACAGGGGGGGGGTTCAGAACTTTCTTT
CDR3: CASSYTGGGFRTFF

J: TRBJ2-7
D: NA
V: TRBV4-1
size: once
DNA: TGCGCCAGCAGCCCAGGGACTTCGAGCTCCTACGAGCAGTACTTC
CDR3: CASSPGTSSSYEQYF

J: TRBJ2-7
D: TRBD2
V: TRBV7-2
size: NA
DNA: TGTGCCAGCAGCTTAGGGGTGGCGGGAGGGCCACCTATCTCCTACGAGCAGTACTTC
CDR3: CASSLGVAGGPPISYEQYF

J: TRBJ2-7
D: NA
V: TRBV2
size: NA
DNA: TGTGCCAGCAGGACTCCGGGACCCCGCCCGGAGCAGTACTTC
CDR3: CASRTPGPRPEQYF

J: TRBJ1-5
D: TRBD1
V: TRBV28
size: once
DNA: TGTGCCAGCACGAGGACAGGGGGCGCCAATCAGCCCCAGCATTTT
CDR3: CASTRTGGANQPQHF

J: TRBJ2-1
D: NA
V: TRBV6-5
size: once
DNA: TGTGCCAGCAGTTCCCCGGGACTCCACTCCTACAATGAGCAGTTCTTC
CDR3: CASSSPGLHSYNEQFF

J: TRBJ2-1
D: TRBD1
V: TRBV4-2
size: once
DNA: TGTGCCAGCAGCCAACCCACAGGGGACGATGAGCAGTTCTTC
CDR3: CASSQPTGDDEQFF

J: TRBJ2-7
D: NA
V: TRBV15
size: NA
DNA: TGTGCCACCAGCAGAGATCTGGGGGGAGAGCAGTACTTC
CDR3: CATSRDLGGEQYF

J: TRBJ2-4
D: TRBD2
V: TRBV6-1
size: NA
DNA: TGTGCCAGCAGTGAATGGGCTAGCGGGGGGGCCGAGGACATTCAGTACTTC
CDR3: CASSEWASGGAEDIQYF